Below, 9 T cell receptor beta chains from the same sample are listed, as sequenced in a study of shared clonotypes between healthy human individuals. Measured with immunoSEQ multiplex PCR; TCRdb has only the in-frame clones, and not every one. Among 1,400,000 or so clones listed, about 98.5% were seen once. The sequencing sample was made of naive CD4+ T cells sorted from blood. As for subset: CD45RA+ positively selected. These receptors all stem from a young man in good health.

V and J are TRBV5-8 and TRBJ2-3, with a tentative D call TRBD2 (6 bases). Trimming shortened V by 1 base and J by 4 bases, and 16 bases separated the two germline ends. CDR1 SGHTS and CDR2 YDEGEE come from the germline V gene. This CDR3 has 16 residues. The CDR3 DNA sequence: TGTGCCAGCAGCTTGAATTCTTTCGGGAGCCCAGATACGCAGTATTTT. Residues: CASSLNSFGSPDTQYF.

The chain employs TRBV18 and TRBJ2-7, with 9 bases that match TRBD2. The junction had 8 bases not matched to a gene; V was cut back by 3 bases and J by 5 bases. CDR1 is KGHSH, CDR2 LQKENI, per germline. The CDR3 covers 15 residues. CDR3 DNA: TGTGCCAGCTCACCGATTAGCGGGAGAATCAACGAGCAGTACTTC. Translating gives CASSPISGRINEQYF. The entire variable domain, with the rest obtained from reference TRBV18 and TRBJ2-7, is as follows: NAGVMQNPRHLVRRRGQEARLRCSPMKGHSHVYWYRQLPEEGLKFMVYLQKENIIDESGMPKERFSAEFPKEGPSILRIQQVVRGDSAAYFCASSPISGRINEQYFGPGTRLTVT.

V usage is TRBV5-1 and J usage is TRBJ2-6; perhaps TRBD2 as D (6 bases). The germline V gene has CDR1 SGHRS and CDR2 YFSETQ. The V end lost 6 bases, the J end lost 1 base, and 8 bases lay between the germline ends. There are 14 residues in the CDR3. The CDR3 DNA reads TGCGCCAGCAAGGAGGGATCTGGGGCCAACGTCCTGACTTTC. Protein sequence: CASKEGSGANVLTF.

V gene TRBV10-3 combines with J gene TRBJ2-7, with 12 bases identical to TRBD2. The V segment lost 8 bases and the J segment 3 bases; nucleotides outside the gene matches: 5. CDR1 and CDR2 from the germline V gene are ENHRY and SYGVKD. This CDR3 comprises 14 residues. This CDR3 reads CAISRTSGNYEQYF. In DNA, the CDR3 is TGTGCCATCTCCCGGACTAGCGGGAACTACGAGCAGTACTTC.

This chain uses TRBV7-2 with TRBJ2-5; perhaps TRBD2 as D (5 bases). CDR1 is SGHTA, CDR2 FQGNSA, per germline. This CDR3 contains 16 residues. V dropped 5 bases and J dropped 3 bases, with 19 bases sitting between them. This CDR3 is CASSPQNRGGKETQYF. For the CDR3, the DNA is TGTGCCAGCAGCCCGCAAAACCGGGGTGGAAAAGAGACCCAGTACTTC.

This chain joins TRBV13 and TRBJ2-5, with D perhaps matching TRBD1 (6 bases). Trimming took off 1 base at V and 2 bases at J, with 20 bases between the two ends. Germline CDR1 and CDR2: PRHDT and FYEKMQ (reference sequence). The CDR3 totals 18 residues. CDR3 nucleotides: TGTGCCAGCAGCTTAGATCGGCGCACAGGGTCGCGGCAAGAGACCCAGTACTTC. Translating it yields CASSLDRRTGSRQETQYF.

The CDR3, as DNA: TGTGCCAGTAGTATAGATGGGATTCTGGGGACGGGGAACACTGAAGCTTTCTTT. This gives the protein CASSIDGILGTGNTEAFF. The V gene is TRBV19, the J gene TRBJ1-1, with D maybe TRBD1 (5 bases). CDR3 length: 18 amino acids. Per the germline V gene, CDR1 is LNHDA and CDR2 is SQIVND (reference sequence). V gave up 0 bases and J gave up 1 base, with 18 bases separating them.

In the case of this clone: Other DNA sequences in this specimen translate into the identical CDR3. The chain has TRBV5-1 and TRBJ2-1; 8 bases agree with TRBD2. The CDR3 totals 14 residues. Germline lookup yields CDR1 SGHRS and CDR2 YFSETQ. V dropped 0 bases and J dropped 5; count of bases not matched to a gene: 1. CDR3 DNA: TGCGCCAGCAGCTTGGTAGCGGGGAACAATGAGCAGTTCTTC. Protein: CASSLVAGNNEQFF.

The CDR3 here is CASLRLAGAYEQYF. CDR3 nucleotide sequence: TGTGCCAGTCTTCGACTAGCGGGAGCCTACGAGCAGTACTTC. The chain links TRBV6-1 to TRBJ2-7; 12 nucleotides line up with TRBD2. Trimming removed 9 bases from V and 2 bases from J; junction bases left unmatched: 5. Germline values: CDR1 MNHNS, CDR2 SASEGT. CDR3 length: 14 amino acids.